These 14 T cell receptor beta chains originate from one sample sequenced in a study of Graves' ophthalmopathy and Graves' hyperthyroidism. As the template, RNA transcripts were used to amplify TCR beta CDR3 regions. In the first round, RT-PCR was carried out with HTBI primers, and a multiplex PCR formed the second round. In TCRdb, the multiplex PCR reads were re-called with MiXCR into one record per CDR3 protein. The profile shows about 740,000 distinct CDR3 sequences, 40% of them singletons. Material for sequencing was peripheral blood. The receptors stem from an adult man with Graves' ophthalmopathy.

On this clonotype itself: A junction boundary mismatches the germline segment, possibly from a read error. The CDR3 DNA reads as TGTGCCAGCAGTTTATGGCGTCCTAGCAATCAGCCCCAGCATTTT. This gives the protein CASSLWRPSNQPQHF. The chain couples TRBV24-1 to TRBJ1-5; D unresolved. Germline loops: CDR1 KGHDR, CDR2 SFDVKD. The CDR3 has 15 residues.

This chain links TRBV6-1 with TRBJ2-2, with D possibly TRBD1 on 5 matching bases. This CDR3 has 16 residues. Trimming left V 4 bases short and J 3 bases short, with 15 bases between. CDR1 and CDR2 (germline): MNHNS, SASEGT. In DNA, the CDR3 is TGTGCCAGCAGTGGGTTAGGTTGGGGCGACACCGGGGAGCTGTTTTTT. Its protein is CASSGLGWGDTGELFF.

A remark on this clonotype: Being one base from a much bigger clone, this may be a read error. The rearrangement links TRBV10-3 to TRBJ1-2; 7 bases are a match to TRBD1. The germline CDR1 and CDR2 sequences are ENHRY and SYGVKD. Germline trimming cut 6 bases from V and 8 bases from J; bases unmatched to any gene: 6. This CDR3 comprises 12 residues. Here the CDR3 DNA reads TGTGCCATCAGGACAGAAGGGGGCGGCTACACCTTC. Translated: CAIRTEGGGYTF.

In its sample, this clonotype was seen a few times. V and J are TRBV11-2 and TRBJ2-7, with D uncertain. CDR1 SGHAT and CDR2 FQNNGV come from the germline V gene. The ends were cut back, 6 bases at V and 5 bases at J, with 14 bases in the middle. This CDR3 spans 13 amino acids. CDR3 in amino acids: CASRNWGGNEQYF. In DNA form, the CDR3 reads TGTGCCAGCAGAAACTGGGGTGGGAACGAGCAGTACTTC.

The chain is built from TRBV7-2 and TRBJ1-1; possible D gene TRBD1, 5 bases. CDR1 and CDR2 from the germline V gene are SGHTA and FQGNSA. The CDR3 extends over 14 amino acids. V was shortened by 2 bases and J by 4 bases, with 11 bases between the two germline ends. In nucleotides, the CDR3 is TGTGCCAGCAGCTTAATCCGGGACCCCACTGAAGCTTTCTTT. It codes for CASSLIRDPTEAFF.

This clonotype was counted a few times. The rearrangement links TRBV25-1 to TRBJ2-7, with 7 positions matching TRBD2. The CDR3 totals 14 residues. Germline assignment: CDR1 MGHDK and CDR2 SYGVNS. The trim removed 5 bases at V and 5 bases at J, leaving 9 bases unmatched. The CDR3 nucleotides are TGTGCCAGCAGTTTGGCGGGGGAGGGGAACGAGCAGTACTTC. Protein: CASSLAGEGNEQYF.

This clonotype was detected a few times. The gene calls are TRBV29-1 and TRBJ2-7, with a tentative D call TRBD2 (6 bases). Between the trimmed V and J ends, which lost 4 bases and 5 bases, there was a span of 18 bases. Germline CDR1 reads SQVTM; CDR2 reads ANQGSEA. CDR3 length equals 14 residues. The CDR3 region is CSVVTPGVHHEQYF. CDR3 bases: TGCAGCGTTGTAACCCCGGGAGTACACCACGAGCAGTACTTC.

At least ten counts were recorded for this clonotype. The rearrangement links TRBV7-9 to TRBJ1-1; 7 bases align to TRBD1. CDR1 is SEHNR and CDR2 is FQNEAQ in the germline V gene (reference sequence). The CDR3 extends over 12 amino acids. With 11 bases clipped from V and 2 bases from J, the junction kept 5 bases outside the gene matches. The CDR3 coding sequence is TGTGCCTTCGGACAGGCAAACACTGAAGCTTTCTTT. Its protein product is CAFGQANTEAFF.

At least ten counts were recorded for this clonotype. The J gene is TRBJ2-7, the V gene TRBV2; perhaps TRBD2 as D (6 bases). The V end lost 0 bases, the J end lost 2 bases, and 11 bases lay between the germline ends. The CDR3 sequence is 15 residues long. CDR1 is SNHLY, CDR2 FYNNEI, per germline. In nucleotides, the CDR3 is TGTGCCAGCAGTGAAGCGTTAGGAGGGACCTACGAGCAGTACTTC. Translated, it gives CASSEALGGTYEQYF.

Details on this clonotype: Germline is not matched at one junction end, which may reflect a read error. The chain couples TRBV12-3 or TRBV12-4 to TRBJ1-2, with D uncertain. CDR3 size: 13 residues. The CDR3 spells CASSLRRVHGYAF. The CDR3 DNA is TGTGCCAGCAGTTTAAGACGGGTTCATGGCTACGCCTTC.

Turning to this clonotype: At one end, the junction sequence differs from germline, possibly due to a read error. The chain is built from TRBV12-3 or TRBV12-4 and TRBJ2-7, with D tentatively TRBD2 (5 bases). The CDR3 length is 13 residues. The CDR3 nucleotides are TGTGCCATCAGTTTAGGTAGCGATTACGAGCAGTACTTC. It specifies CAISLGSDYEQYF.

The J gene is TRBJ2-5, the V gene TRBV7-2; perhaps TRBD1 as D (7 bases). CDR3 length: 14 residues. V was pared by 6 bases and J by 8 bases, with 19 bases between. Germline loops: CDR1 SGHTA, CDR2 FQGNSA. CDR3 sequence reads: CASSLQGGVVTQYF. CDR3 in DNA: TGTGCCAGCAGTCTCCAGGGGGGAGTTGTAACCCAGTACTTC. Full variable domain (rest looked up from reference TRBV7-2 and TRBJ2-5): GAGVSQSPSNKVTEKGKDVELRCDPISGHTALYWYRQSLGQGLEFLIYFQGNSAPDKSGLPSDRFSAERTGGSVSTLTIQRTQQEDSAVYLCASSLQGGVVTQYFGPGTRLLVL.

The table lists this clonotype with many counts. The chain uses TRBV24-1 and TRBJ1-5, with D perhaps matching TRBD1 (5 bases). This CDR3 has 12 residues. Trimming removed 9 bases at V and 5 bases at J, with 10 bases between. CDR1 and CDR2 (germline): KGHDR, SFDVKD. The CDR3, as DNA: TGTGCCACCGGATTAGGGGATCAGCCCCAGCATTTT. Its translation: CATGLGDQPQHF.

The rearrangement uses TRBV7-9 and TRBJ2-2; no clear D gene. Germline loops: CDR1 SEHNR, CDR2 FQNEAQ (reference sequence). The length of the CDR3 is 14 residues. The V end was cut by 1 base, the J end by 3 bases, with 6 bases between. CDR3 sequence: CASSLGSYTGELFF. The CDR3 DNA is TGTGCCAGCAGCTTAGGGTCCTACACCGGGGAGCTGTTTTTT.